This TCR beta chain came from a study of cytomegalovirus exposure and HLA in healthy donors. Study-wide results and caveats: The likely explanation for a cluster of highly shared sequence variants was sequencing artifact.

About this clone: Its antigen is as yet unknown. This specimen includes other DNA sequences encoding the same CDR3.

Amplification used 60 Vbeta primers and 13 Jbeta primers. Repertoires were generated with immunoSEQ multiplex PCR, while TCRdb's copy carries only in-frame clones and drops some. The table shows 90,000 to 120,000 clones, with 75% to 85% occurring only once. The germline V and J ends were trimmed by 1 base and 0 bases, with 10 bases remaining between them. The CDR3 is 15 residues long. Germline values: CDR1 SGDLS, CDR2 YYNGEE. The rearrangement joins TRBV9 to TRBJ2-5, with D possibly TRBD2 on 5 matching bases. The sample was PBMCs. This TCR derives from a woman aged 18-30 years in good health and CMV-seronegative. The CDR3 reads CASSVLGADQETQYF. CDR3 coding DNA: TGTGCCAGCAGCGTATTGGGAGCGGACCAAGAGACCCAGTACTTC. Looking up the rest from reference TRBV9 and TRBJ2-5 gives the full variable domain: DSGVTQTPKHLITATGQRVTLRCSPRSGDLSVYWYQQSLDQGLQFLIQYYNGEERAKGNILERFSAQQFPDLHSELNLSSLELGDSALYFCASSVLGADQETQYFGPGTRLLVL.